This TCR beta chain is drawn from a study of blood T cell repertoires in COVID-19. Whole-study context: Acute and convalescent COVID-19 samples came from the United States, Italy and Spain. The cDNA or gDNA used as material had been derived from T cells, B-cell-depleted T cells, or PBMCs.

CDR3 size: 15 residues. J lost 0 bases, V lost 3 bases, and 3 bases had no gene match. Germline-derived CDR1 and CDR2 are SGHRS and YFSETQ. In the source study's methods: The assay estimated nucleated cells by amplifying reference gene primers. The method was immunoSEQ multiplex PCR; TCRdb's version includes in-frame clones alone and lacks a portion of them. The V and J calls and clone size come from that table; D and trimming were worked out from the DNA. The repertoire holds 300,000 to 450,000 clones, with around nine tenths as singletons. The sequenced material came from peripheral blood. This chain links TRBV5-1 with TRBJ1-2; TRBD1 agrees at 9 bases. This receptor was obtained from a human donor in a cohort sampled during active COVID-19. CDR3 bases: TGCGCCAGCAGCTACCGGGACAGGGCTAACTATGGCTACACCTTC. Its protein product is CASSYRDRANYGYTF.